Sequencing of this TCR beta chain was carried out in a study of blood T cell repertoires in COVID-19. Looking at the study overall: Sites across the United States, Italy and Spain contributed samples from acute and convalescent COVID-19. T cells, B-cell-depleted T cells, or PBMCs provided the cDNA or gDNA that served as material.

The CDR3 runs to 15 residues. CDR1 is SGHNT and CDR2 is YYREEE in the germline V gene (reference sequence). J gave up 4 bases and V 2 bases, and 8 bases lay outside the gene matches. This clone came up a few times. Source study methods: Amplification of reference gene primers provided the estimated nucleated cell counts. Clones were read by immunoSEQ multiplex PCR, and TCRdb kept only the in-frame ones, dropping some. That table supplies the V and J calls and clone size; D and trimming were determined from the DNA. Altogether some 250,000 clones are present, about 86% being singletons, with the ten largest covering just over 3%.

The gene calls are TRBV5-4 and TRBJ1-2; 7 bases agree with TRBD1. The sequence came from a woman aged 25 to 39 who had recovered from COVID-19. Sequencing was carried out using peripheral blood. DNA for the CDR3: TGTGCCAGCAGCTTCGACAGGGCCCCTATCTATGGCTACACCTTC. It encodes CASSFDRAPIYGYTF.